This TCR beta chain was retrieved from a study of cytomegalovirus exposure and HLA in healthy donors. Study-wide points: Accurate predictions that matched the HLA-A and HLA-B alleles of most subjects were reportedly made from TCR beta sequences.

CDR1 and CDR2 (germline): GTSNPN, SVGIG (reference sequence). CDR3 length equals 15 residues. The V gene end was trimmed by 8 bases and the J gene end by 1 base; junction bases not matched to a gene: 3. Researchers ran the PCR with 60 Vbeta and 13 Jbeta primers. Assay: immunoSEQ multiplex PCR; the TCRdb copy retains only in-frame clones and omits some. The table shows about 250,000 clones, with roughly two thirds occurring only once. As to this clone: Antigen specificity is unknown.

The sample was PBMCs. V is TRBV30 and J is TRBJ2-2; 14 bases are shared with TRBD2. The clonotype comes from a female donor in good health and CMV-seronegative. The CDR3 DNA sequence: TGTGCCGGGACTAGCGGGAGCCAGAACACCGGGGAGCTGTTTTTT. Amino acids: CAGTSGSQNTGELFF. The whole variable domain, filled in from reference TRBV30 and TRBJ2-2, reads SQTIHQWPATLVQPVGSPLSLECTVEGTSNPNLYWYRQAAGRGLQLLFYSVGIGQISSEVPQNLSASRPQDRQFILSSKKLLLSDSGFYLCAGTSGSQNTGELFFGEGSRLTVL.